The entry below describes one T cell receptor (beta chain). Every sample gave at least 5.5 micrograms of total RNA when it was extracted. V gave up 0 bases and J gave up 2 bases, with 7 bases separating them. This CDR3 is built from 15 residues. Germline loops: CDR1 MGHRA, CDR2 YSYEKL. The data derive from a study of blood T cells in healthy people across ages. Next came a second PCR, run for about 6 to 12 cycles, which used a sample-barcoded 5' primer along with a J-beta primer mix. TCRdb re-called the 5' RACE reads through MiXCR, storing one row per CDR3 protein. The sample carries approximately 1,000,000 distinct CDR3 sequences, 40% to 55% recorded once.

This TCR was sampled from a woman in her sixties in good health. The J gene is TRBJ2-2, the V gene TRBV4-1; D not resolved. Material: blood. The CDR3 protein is CASSQDWVNTGELFF. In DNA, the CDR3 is TGCGCCAGCAGCCAAGATTGGGTTAACACCGGGGAGCTGTTTTTT.